The entry below gives a single T cell receptor beta chain sequence along with its context. This record belongs to a study of blood T cell repertoires in COVID-19. CDR3 length equals 14 residues. Trimming removed 8 bases from V and 5 bases from J, with 15 bases in between. The germline CDR1 and CDR2 sequences are SEHNR and FQNEAQ (reference sequence). Produced via immunoSEQ multiplex PCR; TCRdb's table is partial and in-frame only. The sample has about 150,000 clones; 70% to 90% are singletons. The clonotype was recovered from a woman aged 40 to 55 who had recovered from COVID-19. The sample comprised PBMCs or T cells enriched from blood (not recorded which). This sequence joins TRBV7-9 and TRBJ1-4; D ambiguous. The CDR3 nucleotides are TGTGCCAGCTATTCCGGCGGGGAAAATGAAAAACTGTTTTTT. Translating gives CASYSGGENEKLFF.